This T cell receptor (beta chain) originates from a study of T cells after yellow fever vaccination. V dropped 4 bases and J dropped 10; count of bases not matched to a gene: 13. The CDR3 covers 16 residues. CDR1 is SGHRS, CDR2 YFSETQ, per germline. Broader study findings: Overall, a small share of clonotypes was seen in both CD4 and CD8 compartments. The secondary response showed a weaker magnitude and a faster peak, day 5 versus 15.

5'RACE template switching added a universal primer site and UMIs to TCR cDNA. TCRdb redid the calling of the 5' RACE reads with MiXCR, one entry per CDR3 protein. The repertoire includes some 300,000 distinct CDR3 sequences, about 7.8% of them detected once, and 17% sits in the top ten. This clonotype was seen more than once but under ten times. Its antigen remains unidentified. The chain uses TRBV5-1 and TRBJ1-6, with TRBD1 identical over 8 bases. The sequence derives from a man between 18 and 35 years old who received the YFV17D yellow fever vaccine. The sequences come from PBMCs, collected roughly 46 days after the first yellow fever vaccination. The CDR3 bases are TGCGCCAGCAGCGAAAGACAGGGGATCGTACGGTCACCCCTCCACTTT. Protein sequence: CASSERQGIVRSPLHF.